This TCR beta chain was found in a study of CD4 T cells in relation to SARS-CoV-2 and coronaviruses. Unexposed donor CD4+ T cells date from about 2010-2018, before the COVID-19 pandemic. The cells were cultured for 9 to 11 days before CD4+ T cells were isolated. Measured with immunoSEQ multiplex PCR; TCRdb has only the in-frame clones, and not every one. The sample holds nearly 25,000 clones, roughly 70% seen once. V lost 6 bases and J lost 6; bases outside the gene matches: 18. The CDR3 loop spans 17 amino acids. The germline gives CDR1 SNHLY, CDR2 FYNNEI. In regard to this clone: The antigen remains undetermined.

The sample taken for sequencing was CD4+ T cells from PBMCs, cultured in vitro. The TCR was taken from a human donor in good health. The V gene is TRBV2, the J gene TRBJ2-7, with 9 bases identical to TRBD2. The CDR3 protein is CASSHPPRRVAGAEQYF. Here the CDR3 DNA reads TGTGCCAGCAGCCACCCACCAAGGAGGGTAGCGGGAGCCGAGCAGTACTTC.